The T cell receptor beta chain described here comes from a study of radiotherapy plus CTLA-4 blockade in lung cancer. About the research overall: Among all patients, approximately 17% showed objective responses, while roughly 28% had disease control. General study findings and limits: It was early blood T cell clone dynamics, with interferon-beta, that reportedly best predicted response.

Profiled with immunoSEQ multiplex PCR; TCRdb holds only in-frame clones, not every one. Of roughly 62,000 clones listed, 77% are singletons. The CDR3 spans 16 residues. Deletions cut 2 bases from V and 0 bases from J, with 12 bases between. Looked up from germline, CDR1 is MNHEY and CDR2 is SVGAGI. As to this clone: Its target is unknown.

The rearrangement joins TRBV6-5 to TRBJ2-3; D unclear. The source is a human donor with non-small cell lung cancer who had a complete response to radiotherapy plus ipilimumab. The starting material was peripheral blood, obtained from a patient treated with radiotherapy plus ipilimumab. The CDR3 spells CASSYRDRASTDTQYF. The CDR3 DNA sequence: TGTGCCAGCAGTTACAGAGATCGTGCTAGCACAGATACGCAGTATTTT.